This TCR beta chain was recorded in a study of blood T cell repertoires in COVID-19. The overall study: Sources were T cells, B-cell-depleted T cells, or PBMCs; the material itself was cDNA or gDNA.

Germline V lookup: CDR1 SGHVS, CDR2 FQNEAQ. V shed 3 bases, J shed 0 bases, and the junction held 12 bases outside the gene matches. CDR3 length: 21 residues. Only a few counts were recorded for this clone. TCRdb's table, derived via immunoSEQ multiplex PCR, lists solely in-frame clones and lacks some. The repertoire holds under 250,000 clones, about four fifths seen once, with about 4.8% in the top ten. This receptor was obtained from a woman aged 50 to 60 who had been exposed to COVID-19. The sequenced sample consisted of PBMCs or T cells enriched from blood (not recorded which). V and J are TRBV7-8 and TRBJ2-3, with TRBD2 matching over 16 bases. CDR3 in amino acids: CASSLEPGLAGGTSSTDTQYF. The DNA of the CDR3 is TGTGCCAGCAGCTTGGAGCCGGGACTAGCGGGGGGGACCTCTAGCACAGATACGCAGTATTTT.